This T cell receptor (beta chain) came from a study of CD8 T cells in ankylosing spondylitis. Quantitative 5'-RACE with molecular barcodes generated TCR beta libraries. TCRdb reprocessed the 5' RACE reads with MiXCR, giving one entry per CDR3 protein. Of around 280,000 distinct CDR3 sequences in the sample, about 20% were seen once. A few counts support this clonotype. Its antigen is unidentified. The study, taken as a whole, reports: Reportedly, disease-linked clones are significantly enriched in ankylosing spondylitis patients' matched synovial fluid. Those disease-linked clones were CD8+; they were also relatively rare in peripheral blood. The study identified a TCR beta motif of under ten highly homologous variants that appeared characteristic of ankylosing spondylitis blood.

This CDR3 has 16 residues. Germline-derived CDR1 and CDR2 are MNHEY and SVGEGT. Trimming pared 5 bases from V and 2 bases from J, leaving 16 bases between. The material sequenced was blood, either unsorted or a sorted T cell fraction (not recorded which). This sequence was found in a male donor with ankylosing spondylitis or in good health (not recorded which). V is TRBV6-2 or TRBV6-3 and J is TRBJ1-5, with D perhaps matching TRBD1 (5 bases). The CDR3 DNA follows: TGTGCCAGCAGTGACGGACACGCTTGGGGCAATCAGCCCCAGCATTTT. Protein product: CASSDGHAWGNQPQHF.